These 21 T cell receptor beta chains share one sample of origin, sequenced in a study of HIV-infected children after antiretroviral therapy interruption. The TCR library was built from RNA with a 3' RACE protocol and unique molecular identifiers. TCRdb used MiXCR to reprocess the 3' RACE reads, holding one entry per CDR3 protein. The sample holds roughly 7,000 distinct CDR3 sequences, about 16% seen once. Treatment noted: PENTA 11 planned treatment interruption arm or continuous ART arm. The source material was CD45RO+ CD8+ T cells from PBMCs, pooled from several time points, sampled from a donor given antiretroviral therapy, either interrupted or continuous. Subset meaning: memory CD8+ CD45RO+ CD45RA- T cells. These receptors were collected from a pool of human donors with HIV.

This clonotype is classed as medium-sized. The chain carries TRBV7-2 and TRBJ1-1; no reliable D call. Trimming removed 1 base from V and 10 bases from J, with 10 bases in between. The length of the CDR3 is 12 residues. In germline, CDR1 is SGHTA, CDR2 FQGNSA. CDR3 nucleotides: TGTGCCAGCAGCTTAGTCGGGGATCGAGCTTTCTTT. It yields the protein CASSLVGDRAFF.

This rearrangement joins TRBV20-1 to TRBJ2-7; D could derive from TRBD1 or TRBD2 (6 bases each). The CDR3 runs 15 residues. The V gene lost 1 base and the J gene lost 7 bases, with 20 bases spanning the gap. CDR1 is DFQATT and CDR2 is SNEGSKA in the germline V gene (reference sequence). Written as DNA, the CDR3 is TGCAGTGCTAGAGCGGGGGACAAGGGCCGAGGGGAGCAGTACTTC. Protein: CSARAGDKGRGEQYF.

This clonotype was counted at least ten times. The J gene is TRBJ2-7, the V gene TRBV4-2; D is possibly TRBD2 (7 bases). Trimming pared 0 bases from V and 1 base from J, leaving 16 bases between. Germline lookup yields CDR1 LGHNA and CDR2 YNFKEQ. The CDR3 is 17 residues long. CDR3 in amino acids: CASSQEGGQGWSYEQYF. The CDR3 DNA is TGTGCCAGCAGCCAAGAGGGGGGGCAGGGATGGTCCTACGAGCAGTACTTC.

The rearrangement uses TRBV20-1 and TRBJ2-4; D uncertain. The CDR3 consists of 16 residues. The germline V gene encodes CDR1 DFQATT and CDR2 SNEGSKA (reference sequence). Trimming pared 6 bases from V and 0 bases from J, leaving 18 bases between. The DNA of the CDR3 is TGCAGTGCAGAATCTACCTCCGCCTCAGCCAAAAACATTCAGTACTTC. Protein: CSAESTSASAKNIQYF.

This clonotype was observed many times. The rearrangement links TRBV19 to TRBJ2-1, with 14 bases aligning to TRBD2. This CDR3 has 16 amino acids. The germline CDR1 and CDR2 sequences are LNHDA and SQIVND (reference sequence). V lost 5 bases and J lost 9; bases outside the gene matches: 9. This CDR3 is CASSALGLAGDSEQFF. The CDR3, as DNA: TGTGCCAGTAGTGCCTTGGGACTAGCGGGAGATTCTGAGCAGTTCTTC.

This chain joins TRBV24-1 and TRBJ2-3; 8 positions match TRBD2. Germline V gene lookup returns CDR1 KGHDR and CDR2 SFDVKD. The ends lost 1 base at V and 0 bases at J; junction bases unmatched: 2. This CDR3 is built from 16 residues. The CDR3 here is CATSDFPSGSTDTQYF. In nucleotides, the CDR3 is TGTGCCACCAGTGATTTTCCTAGCGGGAGCACAGATACGCAGTATTTT.

Within the sample, this clonotype is medium-sized (0.01 to 0.1%). The chain links TRBV3-1 to TRBJ1-4; TRBD1 aligns across 10 bases. The CDR3 spans 18 residues. With 1 base clipped from V and 7 bases from J, the junction kept 12 bases outside the gene matches. The germline V gene encodes CDR1 LGHDT and CDR2 YNNKEL (reference sequence). In DNA form, the CDR3 reads TGTGCCAGCAGCCAAGGACAGGGGGCCTCCATCCACCGTGAAAAACTGTTTTTT. This encodes CASSQGQGASIHREKLFF. The full variable domain, with the rest looked up from reference TRBV3-1 and TRBJ1-4, is DTAVSQTPKYLVTQMGNDKSIKCEQNLGHDTMYWYKQDSKKFLKIMFSYNNKELIINETVPNRFSPKSPDKAHLNLHINSLELGDSAVYFCASSQGQGASIHREKLFFGSGTQLSVL.

This clonotype was detected ten times or more. V and J are TRBV4-1 and TRBJ2-7; the D gene is possibly TRBD1 (6 bases). The length of the CDR3 is 15 residues. The germline V and J ends were trimmed by 2 bases and 5 bases, with 16 bases remaining between them. Germline CDR1 reads MGHRA; CDR2 reads YSYEKL. CDR3 sequence reads: CASSQKGQGFDEQYF. CDR3 coding DNA: TGCGCCAGCAGCCAAAAGGGCCAGGGGTTCGACGAGCAGTACTTC.

The chain joins TRBV6-6 to TRBJ1-1, with a weak D call TRBD1 (5 bases). CDR3 size: 11 residues. V shed 6 bases and J shed 11 bases, with 13 bases lying between them. Germline CDR1 reads MNHNY; CDR2 reads SVGAGI (reference sequence). The DNA of the CDR3 is TGTGCCAGCAGCCACTCAGGGCCCGCTTTCTTT. Protein sequence: CASSHSGPAFF.

The table lists this clonotype with many counts. The rearrangement links TRBV5-1 to TRBJ2-2, with 7 nucleotides matching TRBD1. The germline V gene encodes CDR1 SGHRS and CDR2 YFSETQ. CDR3 length equals 15 residues. The V gene end was trimmed by 2 bases and the J gene end by 2 bases; junction bases not matched to a gene: 3. The CDR3 here is CASSFRTGNTGELFF. In nucleotides, the CDR3 is TGCGCCAGCAGCTTTCGGACAGGAAACACCGGGGAGCTGTTTTTT.

This clonotype has a count of ten or more. The chain carries TRBV25-1 and TRBJ1-3; D not certain. The V and J ends lost 7 bases and 8 bases respectively, with 9 bases between them. This CDR3 contains 11 residues. Germline values: CDR1 MGHDK, CDR2 SYGVNS. As DNA, the CDR3 is TGTGCCAGCACTCCCGGGGACACCATATATTTT. It is translated as CASTPGDTIYF.

This clonotype has more than one count but fewer than ten. The rearrangement joins TRBV18 to TRBJ2-7; TRBD1 might be the D (6 bases). The V gene's germline CDR1 is KGHSH and CDR2 LQKENI. The V and J ends lost 6 bases and 2 bases respectively, with 14 bases between them. There are 14 residues in the CDR3. CDR3 loop: CASSSGTPTYEQYF. As DNA, the CDR3 is TGTGCCAGCTCTTCCGGGACACCGACCTACGAGCAGTACTTC.

This clonotype was counted ten times or more. V and J are TRBV30 and TRBJ2-1, with TRBD1 matching over 8 bases. Germline V gene sequence: CDR1 GTSNPN, CDR2 SVGIG (reference sequence). This CDR3 is 14 amino acids long. V trimming: 3 bases; J trimming: 8 bases; junction bases outside the gene matches: 9. The chain's CDR3 is CAWSTGTGIHEQFF. In DNA form, the CDR3 reads TGTGCCTGGAGCACCGGGACAGGCATCCATGAGCAGTTCTTC.

The chain uses TRBV19 and TRBJ2-1; D uncertain. CDR1 LNHDA and CDR2 SQIVND come from the germline V gene (reference sequence). The CDR3 consists of 15 residues. Trimming removed 6 bases from V and 7 bases from J, with 19 bases in between. CDR3 residues: CASRNRSPQTNEQFF. Written as DNA, the CDR3 is TGTGCCAGTAGGAATAGGAGTCCACAAACGAATGAGCAGTTCTTC.

This clonotype was observed a handful of times. The chain is built from TRBV29-1 and TRBJ2-7; 7 nucleotides align to TRBD2. This CDR3 spans 17 amino acids. The V gene end was trimmed by 2 bases and the J gene end by 1 base; junction bases not matched to a gene: 14. The germline CDR1 and CDR2 sequences are SQVTM and ANQGSEA. CDR3 nucleotide sequence: TGCAGCGTTGAAAGAGCCCCTCAGGATAGCGGGTCCTACGAGCAGTACTTC. Amino acid sequence: CSVERAPQDSGSYEQYF.

This clonotype was found many times. V is TRBV7-2 and J is TRBJ2-1; TRBD2 matches 7 bases. CDR3 length: 18 amino acids. With 2 bases clipped from V and 12 bases from J, the junction kept 22 bases outside the gene matches. Germline V CDR1 and CDR2: SGHTA, FQGNSA. The CDR3 DNA follows: TGTGCCAGCAGCTTAAGGATCTCTAGCGGAGAACAATCAATGATGCAGTTCTTC. The encoded protein is CASSLRISSGEQSMMQFF.

This clonotype was recorded many times. V is TRBV10-2 and J is TRBJ1-5; D is undetermined. Germline-derived CDR1 and CDR2 are WSHSY and SAAADI. V was trimmed by 4 bases and J by 1 base, leaving 5 bases between them. This CDR3 comprises 13 residues. The CDR3 DNA follows: TGCGCCAGCAGTGCTCTAAGCAATCAGCCCCAGCATTTT. As protein: CASSALSNQPQHF.

The chain joins TRBV5-4 to TRBJ2-7; D call uncertain. Germline CDR1 SGHNT, CDR2 YYREEE (reference sequence). This CDR3 has 15 residues. Between the trimmed V and J ends, which lost 2 bases and 3 bases, there was a span of 15 bases. DNA for the CDR3: TGTGCCAGCAGCTTTACGGTTCCTACTAACTACGAGCAGTACTTC. Its translation is CASSFTVPTNYEQYF.

This clonotype was seen a few times. The V and J genes are TRBV7-8 and TRBJ2-1; D unresolved. V shed 5 bases and J shed 8 bases, with 13 bases lying between them. Germline V gene sequence: CDR1 SGHVS, CDR2 FQNEAQ. This CDR3 is built from 13 residues. DNA for the CDR3: TGTGCCAGCAGCGTTTCTAGAGTCTATGAGCAGTTCTTC. Its translation is CASSVSRVYEQFF.

This clonotype was recorded many times. The chain links TRBV7-9 to TRBJ1-4, with D unresolved. Germline CDR1 and CDR2: SEHNR and FQNEAQ (reference sequence). The CDR3 has 14 amino acids. The germline V and J ends were trimmed by 5 bases and 0 bases, with 7 bases remaining between them. The CDR3 loop reads CASSRVSTNEKLFF. In DNA, the CDR3 is TGTGCCAGCAGCCGGGTCTCAACTAATGAAAAACTGTTTTTT.

This clonotype ranks as medium-sized. The V and J genes are TRBV20-1 and TRBJ2-3; D call uncertain. The V gene's germline CDR1 is DFQATT and CDR2 SNEGSKA (reference sequence). The CDR3 is made up of 14 amino acids. V was pared by 0 bases and J by 2 bases, with 9 bases between. CDR3 DNA sequence: TGCAGTGCTAGAGATCTAGGGTCCACAGATACGCAGTATTTT. It translates to CSARDLGSTDTQYF.